Listed here is a single T cell receptor beta chain. No antigen is known for it. V gave up 6 bases and J gave up 2 bases; unmatched junction bases: 6. This CDR3 has 15 residues. CDR1 MNHEY and CDR2 SMNVEV come from the germline V gene (reference sequence). The protocol was immunoSEQ multiplex PCR, while the TCRdb copy is restricted to in-frame clones and leaves out a portion. The table includes 150,000 or so clones, about 88% detected once. Time point noted: baseline pretreatment blood. Specified treatment: 15 Gy SBRT to primary tumor, nephrectomy 4 weeks later. Blood was sampled at baseline, 2 weeks and 4 weeks after SBRT. The patient's renal cell carcinoma had clear cell pathology. This sample is part of a study of radiation and T cells in renal cell carcinoma. Turning to the study itself: Nephrectomy followed 15 Gy stereotactic body radiation by 4 weeks. Whole-study findings and limits: From baseline, blood top tumor clonotypes peaked at 2 weeks post-radiation.

The sample here was blood, taken from a patient whose treatment included radiotherapy and nephrectomy. The genes are TRBV27 and TRBJ2-3; 9 nucleotides match TRBD2. This TCR came from a woman in her seventies with renal cell carcinoma. CDR3 in amino acids: CASRQTSGYTDTQYF. CDR3 DNA: TGTGCCAGCAGGCAGACTAGCGGATACACAGATACGCAGTATTTT.